A selection of T cell receptor beta chains follows, all from one sample in a study of blood T cell repertoires in COVID-19. Libraries were prepared by immunoSEQ multiplex PCR; TCRdb keeps only in-frame clonotypes and omits some of them. This sample has about 120,000 clones; about 86% occur once, and the top ten carry approximately 8%. Material: peripheral blood. Receptors originate from a man aged 65-85 years who had recovered from COVID-19. CDR3s include the opening cysteine and the closing phenylalanine or tryptophan. The D gene is left open where the match is weak. Clone sizes are given selectively: once, few, many, or a class where the clone is expanded.

>-|-|TRBJ1-3|TRBV4-2
CASSQRGGNSGNTIYF
TGTGCCAGCAGCCAAAGGGGCGGAAACTCTGGAAACACCATATATTTT
>-|-|TRBJ2-5|TRBV3-1/TRBV3-2
CASSHRLETQYF
TGTGCCAGCAGTCACAGATTAGAGACCCAGTACTTC
>TRBD2|-|TRBJ2-5|TRBV6-5
CASSRDWGGETQYF
TGTGCCAGCAGTCGGGACTGGGGGGGAGAGACCCAGTACTTC
>-|once|TRBJ1-5|TRBV4-3
CASSQEIGDQPQHF
TGCGCCAGCAGCCAAGAGATAGGGGATCAGCCCCAGCATTTT
>-|-|TRBJ1-2|TRBV30
CAWSHQAGLGYTF
TGTGCCTGGAGTCACCAGGCAGGGCTTGGCTACACCTTC
>-|few|TRBJ1-1|TRBV18
CASSPERETEAFF
TGTGCCAGCTCACCGGAAAGGGAGACTGAAGCTTTCTTT
>-|-|TRBJ1-1|TRBV5-1
CASSLLSHRVGTEAFF
TGCGCCAGCAGCTTGCTTAGTCACAGGGTCGGGACTGAAGCTTTCTTT
>-|-|TRBJ1-1|TRBV4-1
CASSQEHIGGAEAFF
TGCGCCAGCAGCCAGGAACATATAGGGGGGGCCGAAGCTTTCTTT
>TRBD1|-|TRBJ1-2|TRBV30
CAWSPGTGGNYGYTF
TGTGCCTGGAGTCCCGGAACAGGGGGAAACTATGGCTACACCTTC
>TRBD1|-|TRBJ2-7|TRBV6-5
CASSTQGRMMGEQYF
TGTGCCAGCAGTACACAGGGGCGGATGATGGGCGAGCAGTACTTC
>-|-|TRBJ2-5|TRBV5-1
CASSSGDSDQETQYF
TGCGCCAGCAGCTCGGGGGACAGCGACCAAGAGACCCAGTACTTC
>TRBD1|once|TRBJ1-4|TRBV3-1/TRBV3-2
CASSPLPGQGEEKLFF
TGTGCCAGCAGCCCCCTCCCGGGACAGGGTGAAGAAAAACTGTTTTTT
>-|-|TRBJ2-5|TRBV5-1
CASRPIAGETQYF
TGCGCCAGCAGACCGATAGCTGGAGAGACCCAGTACTTC
>-|-|TRBJ2-7|TRBV7-2
CASSPGGWEQYF
TGTGCCAGCAGCCCGGGGGGCTGGGAGCAGTACTTC
>-|-|TRBJ2-5|TRBV18
CASSPPGGRETQYF
TGTGCCAGCTCACCACCGGGGGGGCGAGAGACCCAGTACTTC
>TRBD2|-|TRBJ2-2|TRBV10-1
CASRGGLAGANTGELFF
TGCGCCAGCAGAGGGGGACTAGCGGGGGCAAACACCGGGGAGCTGTTTTTT
>-|-|TRBJ1-5|TRBV6-6
CASSYTGNQPQHF
TGTGCCAGCAGTTACACAGGGAATCAGCCCCAGCATTTT
>TRBD2|-|TRBJ2-6|TRBV10-3
CATTGRGSHSGANVLTF
TGTGCCACCACCGGGAGGGGATCTCACTCTGGGGCCAACGTCCTGACTTTC
>-|many|TRBJ1-2|TRBV5-1
CASSFGIPGLDGYTF
TGCGCCAGCAGCTTCGGAATTCCAGGGTTAGATGGCTACACCTTC
>TRBD2|-|TRBJ2-1|TRBV15
CATSRDPTSGRLQFF
TGTGCCACCAGCAGAGATCCAACTAGCGGGAGGTTACAGTTCTTC
>TRBD1|-|TRBJ1-4|TRBV9
CASSVTGQGRGNEKLFF
TGTGCCAGCAGCGTAACCGGACAGGGAAGAGGAAATGAAAAACTGTTTTTT
>-|-|TRBJ2-5|TRBV4-2
CASSQERGGQETQYF
TGTGCCAGCAGCCAAGAAAGGGGGGGTCAAGAGACCCAGTACTTC
>TRBD1|-|TRBJ1-2|TRBV7-2
CASSRTGYYGYTF
TGTGCCAGCAGCCGGACAGGGTACTATGGCTACACCTTC
>TRBD2|once|TRBJ2-7|TRBV28
CASSASGAVWYEQYF
TGTGCCAGCAGTGCCAGCGGGGCGGTTTGGTACGAGCAGTACTTC
>TRBD2|-|TRBJ2-5|TRBV5-1
CASSFQAGGPIETQYF
TGCGCCAGCAGCTTTCAAGCGGGAGGGCCAATAGAGACCCAGTACTTC
>TRBD2|-|TRBJ2-1|TRBV5-1
CASSPGNVGLASNEQFF
TGCGCCAGCAGCCCCGGAAACGTGGGACTAGCGTCCAATGAGCAGTTCTTC
>TRBD1|-|TRBJ2-7|TRBV7-9
CASSLAGQGTYEQYF
TGTGCCAGCAGCTTAGCGGGACAGGGGACTTACGAGCAGTACTTC
>-|-|TRBJ1-2|TRBV18
CASSPGASYGYTF
TGTGCCAGCTCACCAGGGGCGAGCTATGGCTACACCTTC
>TRBD1|-|TRBJ1-6|TRBV11-2
CASSPGQGSYNSPLHF
TGTGCCAGCAGCCCCGGACAGGGGTCCTATAATTCACCCCTCCACTTT
>-|-|TRBJ2-1|TRBV5-5
CASSLTGGGYNEQFF
TGTGCCAGCAGCTTGACGGGCGGAGGGTACAATGAGCAGTTCTTC
>TRBD1|-|TRBJ2-2|TRBV6-5
CASSYLGTGEGELFF
TGTGCCAGCAGTTACCTGGGGACAGGGGAGGGGGAGCTGTTTTTT
>-|-|TRBJ2-5|TRBV10-3
CAISESSEETQYF
TGTGCCATCAGTGAGTCTTCTGAAGAGACCCAGTACTTC
>TRBD1|-|TRBJ1-2|TRBV28
CASSTSGQGLNYGYTF
TGTGCCAGCAGTACCTCGGGACAGGGTCTTAACTATGGCTACACCTTC
>-|once|TRBJ2-7|TRBV4-3
CASSQDRGEQYF
TGCGCCAGCAGCCAAGATAGGGGCGAGCAGTACTTC
>-|-|TRBJ1-4|TRBV28
CASSSPTEYNEKLFF
TGTGCCAGCAGTTCGCCGACAGAATATAATGAAAAACTGTTTTTT
>TRBD1|-|TRBJ1-6|TRBV2
CASSPRTGGNSPLHF
TGTGCCAGCAGTCCCAGGACAGGCGGGAATTCACCCCTCCACTTT
>TRBD1|few|TRBJ1-5|TRBV7-8
CASSQQTGEGQPQHF
TGTGCCAGCAGCCAACAAACAGGGGAAGGTCAGCCCCAGCATTTT
>TRBD1|-|TRBJ1-4|TRBV5-5
CASSQTGRDEKLFF
TGTGCCAGCAGCCAGACAGGGCGGGATGAAAAACTGTTTTTT
>-|-|TRBJ2-3|TRBV2
CASSAHVGGSTDTQYF
TGTGCCAGCAGTGCTCACGTAGGGGGAAGCACAGATACGCAGTATTTT
>TRBD1|-|TRBJ2-1|TRBV11-2
CASSLRRQGRFDEQFF
TGTGCCAGCAGCTTGAGGCGACAGGGGAGGTTTGATGAGCAGTTCTTC
>TRBD1|-|TRBJ2-7|TRBV29-1
CSVERGGQGTHEQYF
TGCAGCGTTGAGAGGGGGGGACAGGGGACGCACGAGCAGTACTTC
>TRBD1|-|TRBJ1-1|TRBV5-1
CASTLTGALGAEAFF
TGCGCCAGCACCCTGACAGGGGCCCTTGGGGCTGAAGCTTTCTTT
>TRBD2|-|TRBJ2-2|TRBV4-1
CASSQGLAARRATGELFF
TGCGCCAGCAGCCAAGGACTAGCGGCCCGGAGAGCGACCGGGGAGCTGTTTTTT
>-|-|TRBJ2-7|TRBV11-2
CASSLGRSTYEQYF
TGTGCCAGCAGCTTAGGGAGATCCACTTACGAGCAGTACTTC
>TRBD1|-|TRBJ1-4|TRBV5-1
CASSLRPRDRRTNEKLFF
TGCGCCAGCAGCTTGCGCCCTAGGGACAGGCGAACTAATGAAAAACTGTTTTTT
>TRBD1|-|TRBJ2-7|TRBV30
CAWRRQGGSYEQYF
TGTGCCTGGAGGCGACAGGGGGGCTCCTACGAGCAGTACTTC